The 30 T cell receptor beta chains in this list originate from one sample, sequenced in a study of blood T cell repertoires in COVID-19. This table comes from immunoSEQ multiplex PCR, and its TCRdb copy is limited to in-frame clones, with some not included. The sample consists of 380,000 or so clones, around 89% of them appearing once. Sequences were obtained from PBMCs or T cells enriched from blood (not recorded which). The receptors come from a woman aged 25 to 45 with acute COVID-19.

This rearrangement joins TRBV27 to TRBJ2-7; 12 nucleotides align to TRBD1. This CDR3 is built from 14 residues. Trimming at V came to 6 bases and at J to 6 bases, leaving 6 bases not matched to a gene. The germline V gene encodes CDR1 MNHEY and CDR2 SMNVEV (reference sequence). The chain's CDR3 is CASSPGTGGFEQYF. The CDR3, as DNA: TGTGCCAGCAGCCCCGGGACAGGGGGCTTCGAGCAGTACTTC.

On this clone itself: Other DNA sequences in the sample encode the same CDR3. This CDR3 is CASSLVPENTEAFF. The CDR3 DNA follows: TGCGCCAGCAGCTTGGTTCCAGAAAACACTGAAGCTTTCTTT. The genes are TRBV5-1 and TRBJ1-1; D not certain. The germline CDR1 and CDR2 sequences are SGHRS and YFSETQ. This CDR3 has 14 residues. Trimming left V 0 bases short and J 2 bases short, with 8 bases between.

The V and J genes are TRBV7-2 and TRBJ1-2; 7 nucleotides line up with TRBD1. V gave up 1 base and J gave up 2 bases; unmatched junction bases: 4. The CDR3 is made up of 15 amino acids. In germline, CDR1 is SGHTA, CDR2 FQGNSA. CDR3 bases: TGTGCCAGCAGCTTAGTTACAGGGGACAACTATGGCTACACCTTC. This translates into CASSLVTGDNYGYTF.

The V call is TRBV7-9, the J call TRBJ2-5; D remains ambiguous. This CDR3 comprises 14 residues. Deletions cut 5 bases from V and 2 bases from J, with 12 bases between. The germline gives CDR1 SEHNR, CDR2 FQNEAQ (reference sequence). CDR3 in amino acids: CASSLTVAQETQYF. The DNA for the CDR3 is TGTGCCAGCAGCCTGACTGTTGCTCAAGAGACCCAGTACTTC.

The chain combines TRBV7-9 with TRBJ1-2; 10 bases are a match to TRBD1. Per the germline V gene, CDR1 is SEHNR and CDR2 is FQNEAQ (reference sequence). V was pared by 1 base and J by 6 bases, with 5 bases of the junction left unmatched. The CDR3 loop spans 15 amino acids. CDR3 bases: TGTGCCAGCAGCTTAGAGGGACAGGGGAGAGATGGCTACACCTTC. The encoded protein is CASSLEGQGRDGYTF.

V and J are TRBV30 and TRBJ1-5, with TRBD1 matching over 9 bases. The ends lost 5 bases at V and 3 bases at J; junction bases unmatched: 2. This CDR3 spans 13 amino acids. The germline V gene encodes CDR1 GTSNPN and CDR2 SVGIG (reference sequence). CDR3 nucleotides: TGTGCCTGGGACAGGGGGAACAATCAGCCCCAGCATTTT. Residues: CAWDRGNNQPQHF.

This clone was seen a single time. The chain carries TRBV20-1 and TRBJ2-3; TRBD2 matches at 10 bases. The trim removed 3 bases at V and 2 bases at J, leaving 8 bases unmatched. The germline V gene has CDR1 DFQATT and CDR2 SNEGSKA (reference sequence). CDR3 length: 16 amino acids. The CDR3 nucleotides read TGCAGTGCTAGTGCTAGCGGGGGCCGGATCACAGATACGCAGTATTTT. It codes for CSASASGGRITDTQYF.

The chain carries TRBV14 and TRBJ2-3; maybe TRBD1 (6 bases). Trimming stripped 6 bases from V and 1 base from J, with 17 bases between. Germline V gene sequence: CDR1 SGHDN, CDR2 FVKESK. This CDR3 region has 16 residues. CDR3 DNA: TGTGCCAGCAGTCATACCAGGGGATTGGGCACAGATACGCAGTATTTT. It codes for CASSHTRGLGTDTQYF.

V is TRBV7-2 and J is TRBJ1-5; 7 nucleotides align to TRBD1. The ends lost 5 bases at V and 9 bases at J; junction bases unmatched: 10. The CDR3 runs 14 residues. Germline values: CDR1 SGHTA, CDR2 FQGNSA. Written as DNA, the CDR3 is TGTGCCAGCAGCGGATACAGGGGAGATGGGCCCCAGCATTTT. Its translation is CASSGYRGDGPQHF.

The chain links TRBV12-3 or TRBV12-4 to TRBJ2-1; 9 nucleotides agree with TRBD1. This CDR3 comprises 13 residues. J gave up 7 bases and V 6 bases, and 4 bases lay outside the gene matches. The CDR3 is CASSYGQGNEQFF. The CDR3 DNA reads as TGTGCCAGCAGCTACGGACAGGGGAATGAGCAGTTCTTC.

The chain couples TRBV7-8 to TRBJ1-5; TRBD1 matches 7 bases. V dropped 3 bases and J dropped 5; count of bases not matched to a gene: 4. This CDR3 region has 14 residues. Germline lookup yields CDR1 SGHVS and CDR2 FQNEAQ. CDR3 amino acids: CASSFGTVDQPQHF. In DNA, the CDR3 is TGTGCCAGCAGCTTTGGGACAGTCGATCAGCCCCAGCATTTT.

The gene calls are TRBV15 and TRBJ1-5; a possible D gene is TRBD1 (6 bases). This CDR3 comprises 17 residues. Trimming pared 0 bases from V and 4 bases from J, leaving 16 bases between. Germline CDR1 is LNHNV and CDR2 is YYDKDF (reference sequence). The CDR3 protein is CATSREGAVPLNQPQHF. The CDR3 bases are TGTGCCACCAGCAGAGAGGGGGCAGTGCCCCTTAATCAGCCCCAGCATTTT. The complete variable domain, with remaining parts taken from reference TRBV15 and TRBJ1-5, reads DAMVIQNPRYQVTQFGKPVTLSCSQTLNHNVMYWYQQKSSQAPKLLFHYYDKDFNNEADTPDNFQSRRPNTSFCFLDIRSPGLGDTAMYLCATSREGAVPLNQPQHFGDGTRLSIL.

The chain uses TRBV6-2 or TRBV6-3 and TRBJ1-1, with a possible D match to TRBD1 (5 bases). The CDR3 spans 14 residues. V shed 5 bases and J shed 5 bases, with 15 bases lying between them. The V gene's germline CDR1 is MNHEY and CDR2 SVGEGT. CDR3 DNA: TGTGCCAGCAGTGGGGCTAGGTTTAGGACTGAAGCTTTCTTT. Its translation is CASSGARFRTEAFF.

For the CDR3, the DNA is TGTGCCAGCAGCGTTCGGACAGGGGACCCCTCTGGGGCCAACGTCCTGACTTTC. Amino acids: CASSVRTGDPSGANVLTF. The chain carries TRBV9 and TRBJ2-6; 9 bases are shared with TRBD1. The CDR3 extends over 18 amino acids. Germline-derived CDR1 and CDR2 are SGDLS and YYNGEE. V lost 2 bases, J lost 0 bases, and 6 bases stayed unmatched.

This sequence joins TRBV11-2 and TRBJ2-3; D unclear. The germline V and J ends were trimmed by 0 bases and 4 bases, with 8 bases remaining between them. The germline gives CDR1 SGHAT, CDR2 FQNNGV. CDR3 length: 14 residues. DNA of the CDR3: TGTGCCAGCAGCTTAGATAGAGGCCCAGATACGCAGTATTTT. Translation: CASSLDRGPDTQYF.

V is TRBV7-9 and J is TRBJ2-1; D perhaps matches TRBD1 (5 bases). The germline V and J ends were trimmed by 0 bases and 6 bases, with 9 bases remaining between them. This CDR3 has 14 residues. The germline CDR1 and CDR2 sequences are SEHNR and FQNEAQ (reference sequence). CDR3 region: CASSLAGLLNEQFF. The CDR3 coding sequence is TGTGCCAGCAGCTTAGCGGGGCTACTCAATGAGCAGTTCTTC.

This CDR3 is CASSAPLFGGRNSPLHF. The CDR3 nucleotides are TGTGCCAGCAGTGCCCCCTTGTTCGGGGGACGAAATTCACCCCTCCACTTT. The chain carries TRBV6-4 and TRBJ1-6, with a weak D call TRBD1 (5 bases). The CDR3 loop spans 17 amino acids. V was cut by 4 bases and J by 7 bases, with 20 bases left in between. Germline assignment: CDR1 MRHNA and CDR2 SNTAGT.

This rearrangement joins TRBV6-2 or TRBV6-3 to TRBJ1-2, with TRBD1 identical over 9 bases. Losses at the gene ends were 5 bases for V and 6 bases for J; bases not matched to a gene: 10. CDR1 and CDR2 from the germline V gene are MNHEY and SVGEGT. The CDR3 runs 15 residues. CDR3 protein: CASSQFGTGNDGYTF. The CDR3 bases are TGTGCCAGCAGTCAATTCGGGACAGGGAATGATGGCTACACCTTC.

This clone was observed a handful of times. The V gene is TRBV6-1, the J gene TRBJ1-2; D is unclear. The CDR3 runs to 15 residues. The germline V gene encodes CDR1 MNHNS and CDR2 SASEGT. Trimming shortened V by 3 bases and J by 4 bases, and 15 bases separated the two germline ends. The CDR3 is CASSDTTQGSYGYTF. CDR3 in DNA: TGTGCCAGCAGTGATACGACTCAAGGATCCTATGGCTACACCTTC.

The genes are TRBV19 and TRBJ2-7, with D unresolved. The germline gives CDR1 LNHDA, CDR2 SQIVND (reference sequence). The CDR3 has 15 residues. V lost 3 bases and J lost 3, with 15 bases in between. Here the CDR3 reads CASSIQAATNYEQYF. CDR3 DNA: TGTGCCAGTAGTATCCAGGCAGCAACCAACTACGAGCAGTACTTC.

The genes are TRBV5-8 and TRBJ2-5, with 11 bases matching TRBD2. Germline-derived CDR1 and CDR2 are SGHTS and YDEGEE. The V segment lost 0 bases and the J segment 4 bases; nucleotides outside the gene matches: 11. The CDR3 is made up of 18 amino acids. Written as DNA, the CDR3 is TGTGCCAGCAGCTTGGCTTCGGCTAGCGGGGGGATCGGAGAGACCCAGTACTTC. This translates into CASSLASASGGIGETQYF.

The rearrangement joins TRBV11-3 to TRBJ1-1; weak D call: TRBD1 (5 bases). The CDR3 extends over 13 amino acids. Germline V gives CDR1 SGHNT, CDR2 YENEEA. The ends were cut back, 9 bases at V and 7 bases at J, with 18 bases in the middle. The CDR3 bases are TGTGCCAGTTCGTACTACGTAGACAGTGAAGCTTTCTTT. Protein: CASSYYVDSEAFF.

This clone occurred once. This chain connects TRBV2 to TRBJ1-2, with D tentatively TRBD1 (5 bases). Trimming cost V 6 bases and J 3 bases, with 14 bases left between them. Germline V CDR1 and CDR2: SNHLY, FYNNEI. The CDR3 is made up of 14 amino acids. As DNA, the CDR3 is TGTGCCAGCAGCCTTGGTGGGGGGGACTATGGCTACACCTTC. Translating gives CASSLGGGDYGYTF.

As for this clone: Other DNA sequences in this specimen translate into the identical CDR3. The chain carries TRBV9 and TRBJ2-7; 11 nucleotides agree with TRBD1. The CDR3 is made up of 15 amino acids. V gave up 3 bases and J gave up 3 bases; unmatched junction bases: 5. Looked up from germline, CDR1 is SGDLS and CDR2 is YYNGEE. Here the CDR3 reads CASSESGTGGYEQYF. CDR3 nucleotide sequence: TGTGCCAGCAGCGAATCCGGGACAGGGGGCTACGAGCAGTACTTC.

The chain joins TRBV7-9 to TRBJ1-1, with 8 bases matching TRBD1. Germline V gene lookup returns CDR1 SEHNR and CDR2 FQNEAQ (reference sequence). J gave up 2 bases and V 2 bases, and 7 bases lay outside the gene matches. This CDR3 comprises 16 residues. CDR3: CASSLSTGASNTEAFF. CDR3 DNA sequence: TGTGCCAGCAGCTTATCGACAGGGGCGAGTAACACTGAAGCTTTCTTT.

V gene TRBV19 combines with J gene TRBJ1-1; a weak D match, TRBD1 (6 bases). Trimming pared 1 base from V and 0 bases from J, leaving 12 bases between. The CDR3 contains 16 residues. The germline gives CDR1 LNHDA, CDR2 SQIVND (reference sequence). The DNA of the CDR3 is TGTGCCAGTAGTATAGGTAGAGGACAGATGAACACTGAAGCTTTCTTT. Residues: CASSIGRGQMNTEAFF. Full variable domain (remainder filled in from reference TRBV19 and TRBJ1-1): DGGITQSPKYLFRKEGQNVTLSCEQNLNHDAMYWYRQDPGQGLRLIYYSQIVNDFQKGDIAEGYSVSREKKESFPLTVTSAQKNPTAFYLCASSIGRGQMNTEAFFGQGTRLTVV.

The chain uses TRBV29-1 and TRBJ1-3, with D unresolved. This CDR3 comprises 14 residues. The germline V and J ends were trimmed by 2 bases and 2 bases, with 10 bases remaining between them. From germline, CDR1 is SQVTM and CDR2 ANQGSEA. CDR3 sequence reads: CSVELMGAGNTIYF. CDR3 sequence (DNA): TGCAGCGTTGAATTGATGGGAGCTGGAAACACCATATATTTT.

This chain uses TRBV12-5 with TRBJ1-1; weak D call: TRBD1 (6 bases). The CDR3 covers 13 residues. Trimming took 3 bases from V and 1 from J, leaving 6 bases between them. Germline V CDR1 and CDR2: LGHNT, FRNRAP. Here the CDR3 DNA reads TGTGCTAGTGGTTTAGGGGGGAACACTGAAGCTTTCTTT. This sequence encodes CASGLGGNTEAFF. The full variable domain, its missing parts supplied by reference TRBV12-5 and TRBJ1-1, is DARVTQTPRHKVTEMGQEVTMRCQPILGHNTVFWYRQTMMQGLELLAYFRNRAPLDDSGMPKDRFSAEMPDATLATLKIQPSEPRDSAVYFCASGLGGNTEAFFGQGTRLTVV.

The chain's CDR3 is CASSLRVGTGIYGYTF. CDR3 sequence (DNA): TGTGCCAGCAGCTTGCGGGTTGGCACGGGGATCTATGGCTACACCTTC. V gene TRBV5-6 combines with J gene TRBJ1-2, with D uncertain. Per germline, CDR1 SGHDT and CDR2 YYEEEE. CDR3 length equals 16 residues. The V end was cut by 1 base, the J end by 4 bases, with 17 bases between.

This clone was observed a single time. This chain joins TRBV3-1 (or the pseudogene TRBV3-2) and TRBJ2-1; the D gene is possibly TRBD2 (6 bases). Looked up from germline, CDR1 is LGHDT and CDR2 is YNNKEL (reference sequence). Trimming removed 1 base from V and 8 bases from J, with 12 bases in between. The CDR3 has 14 residues. CDR3 nucleotide sequence: TGTGCCAGCAGCCAAGGGGCGGGAAGGGATGAGCAGTTCTTC. Protein sequence: CASSQGAGRDEQFF.